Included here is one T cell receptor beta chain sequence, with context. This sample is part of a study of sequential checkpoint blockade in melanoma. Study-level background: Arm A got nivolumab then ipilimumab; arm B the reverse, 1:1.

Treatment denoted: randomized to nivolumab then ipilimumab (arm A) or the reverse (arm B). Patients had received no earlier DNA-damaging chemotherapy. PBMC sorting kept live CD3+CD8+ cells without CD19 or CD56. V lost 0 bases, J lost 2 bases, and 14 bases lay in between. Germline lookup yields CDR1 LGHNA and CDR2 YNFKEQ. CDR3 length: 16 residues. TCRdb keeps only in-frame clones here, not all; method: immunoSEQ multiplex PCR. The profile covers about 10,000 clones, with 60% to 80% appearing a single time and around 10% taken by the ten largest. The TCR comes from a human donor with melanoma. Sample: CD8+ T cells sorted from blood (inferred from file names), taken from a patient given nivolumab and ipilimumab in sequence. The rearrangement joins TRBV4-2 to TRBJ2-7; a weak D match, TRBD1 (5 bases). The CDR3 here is CASSQDPARVTYEQYF. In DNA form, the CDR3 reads TGTGCCAGCAGCCAAGATCCAGCCAGGGTAACCTACGAGCAGTACTTC.